This TCR beta chain comes out of a study of vaccination effects on CD4 cells after COVID-19. Notes on this clone: Its specificity is not known.

Produced via immunoSEQ multiplex PCR; TCRdb's table is partial and in-frame only. The data contain tens of thousands of clones, approximately 70% of them seen just once; the ten biggest clones take up roughly 18%. Overall study findings and caveats: Clones induced by infection and by vaccine showed marked clonal contraction late after vaccination. In the study, convalescent patients were few, and early post-infection timepoints were absent.

Sequencing was preceded by expansion of antigen-specific CD4+ T cells with viral peptide pools in the ViraFEST assay. Subsequent to roughly 9 days of culture, CD4+ T cells were isolated. Negative nucleocapsid antibody tests before and after vaccination confirmed no previous SARS-CoV-2 infection. This TCR was sampled from a human donor who received a COVID-19 vaccine. The sequences come from CD4+ T cells from PBMCs cultured with SARS-CoV-2 spike peptides, collected before COVID-19 vaccination.

The CDR3, as DNA: TGTGCCATCACGGCCAGCGCGGAGGAGACCCAGTACTTC. The encoded protein is CAITASAEETQYF. The chain combines TRBV10-3 with TRBJ2-5; the D is unclear. Trimming shortened V by 7 bases and J by 5 bases, and 14 bases separated the two germline ends. Germline CDR1 is ENHRY and CDR2 is SYGVKD. CDR3 length: 13 amino acids.